Below, 27 T cell receptor beta chains from the same sample are listed, as sequenced in a study of regulatory T cells in long-lasting Graves disease. HTBI primers from iRepertoire and Arm-PCR of CDR3 regions yielded the TCR beta libraries. Each CDR3 protein gets one entry after TCRdb re-called the multiplex PCR reads with MiXCR. The sample contains 450,000 to 650,000 distinct CDR3 sequences, around 16% of which appear only once. As to time point: newly diagnosed GD, antithyroid drugs for less than 3 months. Extracted RNA from PBMCs served as the source of the TCR library. Another study also made use of these data, one on T cells in Graves' hyperthyroidism and ophthalmopathy.

This material consisted of peripheral blood mononuclear cells (PBMCs), taken at new diagnosis, from a patient treated with antithyroid drugs. The receptors originated from a woman aged 40-60 years with Graves disease.

This clonotype has a count of ten or more. The rearrangement uses TRBV6-2 or TRBV6-3 and TRBJ2-3, with TRBD1 as a possible D gene (6 bases). This CDR3 region has 13 residues. V lost 8 bases and J lost 5, with 14 bases in between. Per germline, CDR1 MNHEY and CDR2 SVGEGT. For the CDR3, the DNA is TGTGCCAGCCGGGACACCGAGGTAGATACGCAGTATTTT. It codes for CASRDTEVDTQYF.

The chain uses TRBV6-2 or TRBV6-3 and TRBJ1-6; D remains ambiguous. Trimming shortened V by 4 bases and J by 8 bases, and 9 bases separated the two germline ends. The germline gives CDR1 MNHEY, CDR2 SVGEGT. The CDR3 contains 13 residues. The DNA of the CDR3 is TGTGCCAGCAGTTCGGATTGGGATTCACCCCTCCACTTT. It specifies CASSSDWDSPLHF.

This clonotype was observed at least ten times. The V gene is TRBV5-1, the J gene TRBJ2-3, with a weak D call TRBD1 (6 bases). The CDR3 contains 14 residues. Deletions cut 4 bases from V and 4 bases from J, with 13 bases between. Germline CDR1 reads SGHRS; CDR2 reads YFSETQ. CDR3 DNA sequence: TGCGCCAGCAGCGGCTTAGGGGGTTCAGATACGCAGTATTTT. Amino acids: CASSGLGGSDTQYF.

This clonotype was detected a few times. A much larger clone lies a single base off, so this may be a read error. The gene calls are TRBV3-1 and TRBJ2-5, with TRBD2 as a possible D gene (6 bases). In germline, CDR1 is LGHDT, CDR2 YNNKEL (reference sequence). This CDR3 is built from 14 residues. The V end lost 2 bases, the J end lost 4 bases, and 11 bases lay between the germline ends. The CDR3 DNA sequence: TGTGCCAGCAGCCAACGGGCTAGCGCAGAGACCCAGTACTTC. Its protein is CASSQRASAETQYF.

This clonotype was seen at least ten times. The rearrangement joins TRBV20-1 to TRBJ1-1, with D uncertain. Trimming pared 2 bases from V and 1 base from J, leaving 17 bases between. From germline, CDR1 is DFQATT and CDR2 SNEGSKA (reference sequence). The CDR3 covers 16 residues. CDR3 loop: CSARIWGAVGNTEAFF. The CDR3 DNA sequence: TGCAGTGCTAGAATTTGGGGTGCGGTGGGGAACACTGAAGCTTTCTTT.

This clonotype has a count of ten or more. The chain joins TRBV12-3 or TRBV12-4 to TRBJ1-1, with D possibly TRBD1 on 5 matching bases. This CDR3 comprises 18 residues. V lost 4 bases and J lost 1, with 22 bases in between. Written as DNA, the CDR3 is TGTGCCAGCAGTTCACCCACCTGGTACGGGGGGGGGAACACTGAAGCTTTCTTT. Translation: CASSSPTWYGGGNTEAFF.

In this sample, this clonotype turned up many times. This sequence joins TRBV7-8 and TRBJ2-7, with D possibly matching TRBD2 (6 bases). Trimming shortened V by 5 bases and J by 4 bases, and 18 bases separated the two germline ends. Germline CDR1 and CDR2: SGHVS and FQNEAQ. The CDR3 runs to 15 residues. CDR3: CASSMTRVLGYEQYF. CDR3 coding DNA: TGTGCCAGCAGCATGACTAGGGTCCTGGGGTACGAGCAGTACTTC.

This clonotype was seen a few times. The V call is TRBV19, the J call TRBJ1-3; a possible D gene is TRBD1 (5 bases). The germline gives CDR1 LNHDA, CDR2 SQIVND (reference sequence). Trimming cost V 4 bases and J 0 bases, with 13 bases left between them. The CDR3 length is 16 residues. CDR3 in amino acids: CASSKVGGSSGNTIYF. Written as DNA, the CDR3 is TGTGCCAGTAGTAAGGTCGGGGGGAGCTCTGGAAACACCATATATTTT.

This clonotype was seen at least ten times. V gene TRBV10-3 combines with J gene TRBJ2-7; TRBD1 matches at 7 bases. Germline V gene data show CDR1 as ENHRY and CDR2 as SYGVKD. J lost 3 bases, V lost 4 bases, and 3 bases had no gene match. CDR3 length equals 13 residues. DNA for the CDR3: TGTGCCATCAGTGGAGGGACAGTCTACGAGCAGTACTTC. It encodes CAISGGTVYEQYF.

This clonotype was recorded many times. This chain links TRBV6-1 with TRBJ1-4; D is unresolved. CDR1 MNHNS and CDR2 SASEGT come from the germline V gene. V was pared by 1 base and J by 3 bases, with 6 bases between. CDR3 length: 14 residues. This chain's CDR3 is CASSEGSANEKLFF. The CDR3 DNA follows: TGTGCCAGCAGTGAAGGCTCGGCTAATGAAAAACTGTTTTTT.

This clonotype was detected many times. V and J are TRBV18 and TRBJ2-1; 7 bases are shared with TRBD1. The germline V gene encodes CDR1 KGHSH and CDR2 LQKENI. With 3 bases clipped from V and 6 bases from J, the junction kept 8 bases outside the gene matches. CDR3 length: 15 amino acids. CDR3 DNA: TGTGCCAGCTCACCCAGGACAGGCATGGGCAATGAGCAGTTCTTC. Its translation: CASSPRTGMGNEQFF.

This clonotype was recorded at least ten times. This chain uses TRBV28 with TRBJ2-7; D remains unclear. The V and J ends lost 7 bases and 2 bases respectively, with 15 bases between them. CDR3 length: 14 residues. CDR1 is MDHEN, CDR2 SYDVKM, per germline. Written as DNA, the CDR3 is TGTGCCAGCACGACCCCAACAGTCACCTACGAGCAGTACTTC. Amino acids: CASTTPTVTYEQYF.

In its sample, this clonotype was seen many times. The J gene is TRBJ2-3, the V gene TRBV12-3 or TRBV12-4, with TRBD1 matching over 11 bases. With V trimmed by 4 bases and J by 5 bases, 5 bases remained unmatched. This CDR3 has 15 residues. This chain's CDR3 is CASSSAGTGGDTQYF. In DNA, the CDR3 is TGTGCCAGCAGTTCCGCCGGGACAGGGGGAGATACGCAGTATTTT.

This chain uses TRBV19 with TRBJ1-5, with D possibly being TRBD1 (5 bases). Germline CDR1 reads LNHDA; CDR2 reads SQIVND (reference sequence). With 4 bases removed from V and 11 bases from J, the gap between germline ends came to 15 bases. The CDR3 has 13 residues. The CDR3 region has the DNA TGTGCCAGTAGTACCCCCGGGGGATGGACCCAGCATTTT. Translating gives CASSTPGGWTQHF.

This clonotype was counted a few times. The V and J genes are TRBV9 and TRBJ2-1; no firm D call. V was cut by 4 bases and J by 0 bases, with 11 bases left in between. The V gene's germline CDR1 is SGDLS and CDR2 YYNGEE. The CDR3 spans 15 residues. The CDR3 coding sequence is TGTGCCAGCAGCCCCCCCTTTAACTCCTACAATGAGCAGTTCTTC. It specifies CASSPPFNSYNEQFF.

Ten or more counts support this clonotype. The chain employs TRBV11-2 and TRBJ2-1, with 8 nucleotides matching TRBD1. The CDR3 sequence is 19 residues long. The V and J ends lost 2 bases and 8 bases, in that order; junction bases with no gene match: 20. Germline CDR1 SGHAT, CDR2 FQNNGV. The CDR3 is CASSLPITLSGQGDDEQFF. DNA for the CDR3: TGTGCCAGCAGCTTACCCATTACCCTTAGCGGACAGGGAGATGATGAGCAGTTCTTC.

There are many counts of this clonotype. The rearrangement links TRBV12-5 to TRBJ2-7; D is perhaps TRBD1 or TRBD2 (5 bases each). CDR1 is LGHNT and CDR2 is FRNRAP in the germline V gene. This CDR3 comprises 15 residues. Trimming removed 5 bases from V and 6 bases from J, with 20 bases in between. The CDR3: CASGLPPGRGGEQYF. DNA of the CDR3: TGTGCTAGTGGTCTCCCTCCGGGACGTGGTGGCGAGCAGTACTTC.

The sample holds many counts of this clonotype. This chain joins TRBV3-1 and TRBJ1-6; TRBD1 is a possible D gene (6 bases). The V and J ends lost 3 bases and 10 bases respectively, with 13 bases between them. This CDR3 has 14 residues. Looked up from germline, CDR1 is LGHDT and CDR2 is YNNKEL (reference sequence). The CDR3 nucleotides are TGTGCCAGCAGCCATGGCAGGGGCCAGTCACCCCTCCACTTT. Protein product: CASSHGRGQSPLHF.

This clonotype was seen many times. The chain is built from TRBV19 and TRBJ1-5; D not certain. Germline V gives CDR1 LNHDA, CDR2 SQIVND (reference sequence). The CDR3 has 16 amino acids. Trimming shortened V by 5 bases and J by 4 bases, and 18 bases separated the two germline ends. CDR3 in amino acids: CASSVRGYARNQPQHF. CDR3 DNA: TGTGCCAGTAGTGTGCGTGGGTATGCGCGGAATCAGCCCCAGCATTTT.

The table lists this clonotype with many counts. V usage is TRBV10-2 and J usage is TRBJ1-3, with D perhaps matching TRBD1 (5 bases). V was shortened by 6 bases and J by 0 bases, with 18 bases between the two germline ends. This CDR3 spans 17 amino acids. Germline assignment: CDR1 WSHSY and CDR2 SAAADI. CDR3 sequence: CASRPGQGFYSGNTIYF. As DNA, the CDR3 is TGCGCCAGCAGACCGGGGCAGGGATTCTACTCTGGAAACACCATATATTTT.

This clonotype came up a few times. This chain joins TRBV5-6 and TRBJ2-7; D gene unclear. Trimming pared 3 bases from V and 0 bases from J, leaving 7 bases between. CDR1 and CDR2 from the germline V gene are SGHDT and YYEEEE. The CDR3 loop spans 13 amino acids. The CDR3 region is CASSYLGSYEQYF. CDR3 sequence (DNA): TGTGCCAGCAGCTATTTGGGCTCCTACGAGCAGTACTTC.

This chain connects TRBV7-9 to TRBJ2-3, with 11 bases fitting TRBD2. This CDR3 contains 14 residues. Germline-derived CDR1 and CDR2 are SEHNR and FQNEAQ (reference sequence). The V gene end was trimmed by 4 bases and the J gene end by 7 bases; junction bases not matched to a gene: 4. The CDR3 sequence: CASSYRTSGYTQYF. DNA of the CDR3: TGTGCCAGCAGCTATCGGACTAGCGGGTATACGCAGTATTTT. Combining the CDR3 with reference TRBV7-9 and TRBJ2-3 gives the whole variable domain DTGVSQNPRHKITKRGQNVTFRCDPISEHNRLYWYRQTLGQGPEFLTYFQNEAQLEKSRLLSDRFSAERPKGSFSTLEIQRTEQGDSAMYLCASSYRTSGYTQYFGPGTRLTVL.

This clonotype has a handful of counts. The chain couples TRBV12-5 to TRBJ1-1; D ambiguous. Per germline, CDR1 LGHNT and CDR2 FRNRAP. The CDR3 extends over 16 amino acids. Trimming removed 0 bases at V and 5 bases at J, with 16 bases between. The CDR3 DNA is TGTGCTAGTGGTTTGGTACTAGGAACCGGGCGGACTGAAGCTTTCTTT. Translation: CASGLVLGTGRTEAFF.

V usage is TRBV7-9 and J usage is TRBJ2-7, with 8 bases fitting TRBD1. J was trimmed by 0 bases and V by 5 bases; bases with no gene match: 6. CDR1 and CDR2 from the germline V gene are SEHNR and FQNEAQ (reference sequence). The CDR3 extends over 15 amino acids. CDR3 region: CASSIWDRSSYEQYF. CDR3 bases: TGTGCCAGCAGCATATGGGACAGGAGCTCCTACGAGCAGTACTTC. The full variable domain, rest sourced from reference TRBV7-9 and TRBJ2-7, is DTGVSQNPRHKITKRGQNVTFRCDPISEHNRLYWYRQTLGQGPEFLTYFQNEAQLEKSRLLSDRFSAERPKGSFSTLEIQRTEQGDSAMYLCASSIWDRSSYEQYFGPGTRLTVT.

This clonotype was seen ten or more times. V is TRBV2 and J is TRBJ1-1; no clear D. V dropped 6 bases and J dropped 5 bases, with 16 bases sitting between them. Germline assignment: CDR1 SNHLY and CDR2 FYNNEI. CDR3 length equals 14 residues. The CDR3 loop reads CASRSGLRRTEAFF. CDR3 DNA: TGTGCCAGCAGAAGTGGGTTGCGTAGGACTGAAGCTTTCTTT.

The chain couples TRBV12-3 or TRBV12-4 to TRBJ2-5; D not certain. Trimming took 6 bases from V and 2 from J, leaving 19 bases between them. The CDR3 is 16 amino acids. CDR3 amino acids: CASSSPLTQAQETQYF. The CDR3 coding sequence is TGTGCCAGCAGCTCCCCCCTTACTCAGGCACAAGAGACCCAGTACTTC.

This clonotype was counted once. The chain has TRBV10-2 and TRBJ1-1, with D hard to call. Trimming took off 2 bases at V and 7 bases at J, with 11 bases between the two ends. Germline V gives CDR1 WSHSY, CDR2 SAAADI. The CDR3 covers 13 residues. CDR3 in amino acids: CASSEIEQLEAFF. The CDR3 nucleotides are TGCGCCAGCAGTGAGATCGAACAGCTTGAAGCTTTCTTT.